This TCR beta chain was recorded in a study of T-cell memory formation after mild COVID-19. Across the study: The two donors had largely donor-specific TCR clusters.

Germline lookup yields CDR1 SGDLS and CDR2 YYNGEE. The CDR3 is 13 residues long. Between the trimmed V and J ends, which lost 3 bases and 2 bases, there was a span of 9 bases. Using its own MiXCR run on the 5' RACE reads, TCRdb lists one record per CDR3 protein. Among a few hundred thousand distinct CDR3 sequences listed, approximately 21% were seen once. Study-level points and caveats: Balance between CD4 and CD8 was seen in clones contracting day 15 to 85, and a CD4+ lean was seen in later expanders.

As regards this clonotype: Antigen unknown.

The material sequenced was PBMCs or a T cell subset sorted from them (not recorded which). The rearrangement joins TRBV9 to TRBJ2-7; D not resolved. The TCR comes from an adult woman who had mild COVID-19 (a few samples of this study predate the infection). Cell type and time point are not known. CDR3 sequence: CASSDDTTYEQYF. CDR3 coding DNA: TGTGCCAGCAGCGACGACACGACCTACGAGCAGTACTTC.